This passage covers 20 T cell receptor beta chains from one sample sequenced in a study of cytomegalovirus exposure and HLA in healthy donors. Vbeta (60) and Jbeta (13) primers were used in the PCR. Only in-frame clones appear in the TCRdb table, and some are missing; sequencing was by immunoSEQ multiplex PCR. This table holds roughly 240,000 clones, over 75% found once. Sequencing was performed on PBMCs. These receptors all stem from a boy between 10 and 17 years old in good health and CMV-seronegative.

This chain uses TRBV18 with TRBJ1-2; D may be TRBD1 (6 bases). Germline V gene sequence: CDR1 KGHSH, CDR2 LQKENI. Between the trimmed V and J ends, which lost 2 bases and 8 bases, there was a span of 18 bases. The CDR3 runs 15 residues. CDR3 bases: TGTGCCAGCTCACCATCGGGACAACCCTATGCCGGCTACACCTTC. It yields the protein CASSPSGQPYAGYTF. The full variable domain, in which reference TRBV18 and TRBJ1-2 provide the parts outside the CDR3, is NAGVMQNPRHLVRRRGQEARLRCSPMKGHSHVYWYRQLPEEGLKFMVYLQKENIIDESGMPKERFSAEFPKEGPSILRIQQVVRGDSAAYFCASSPSGQPYAGYTFGSGTRLTVV.

The chain is built from TRBV7-2 and TRBJ2-7; TRBD1 matches at 7 bases. This CDR3 comprises 17 residues. Germline V gene data show CDR1 as SGHTA and CDR2 as FQGNSA. V lost 2 bases and J lost 3; bases outside the gene matches: 13. CDR3 region: CASSLSIPGTANYEQYF. DNA for the CDR3: TGTGCCAGCAGCTTATCGATCCCCGGGACAGCCAACTACGAGCAGTACTTC.

V is TRBV27 and J is TRBJ1-1; weak D call: TRBD1 (5 bases). The V end was cut by 1 base, the J end by 4 bases, with 13 bases between. The CDR3 has 15 amino acids. Germline-derived CDR1 and CDR2 are MNHEY and SMNVEV (reference sequence). CDR3 loop: CASSLWVGAGTEAFF. CDR3 bases: TGTGCCAGCAGTTTATGGGTTGGGGCTGGCACTGAAGCTTTCTTT.

The chain has TRBV6-1 and TRBJ1-2, with D tentatively TRBD1 (5 bases). Germline assignment: CDR1 MNHNS and CDR2 SASEGT. Trimming took off 2 bases at V and 4 bases at J, with 11 bases between the two ends. The CDR3 spans 14 residues. This CDR3 reads CASSEPGHIYGYTF. The DNA of the CDR3 is TGTGCCAGCAGTGAACCCGGACACATCTATGGCTACACCTTC.

This clone occurred once. The rearrangement links TRBV4-2 to TRBJ1-4; TRBD1 matches at 8 bases. V shed 0 bases, J shed 6 bases, and the junction held 12 bases outside the gene matches. Germline V CDR1 and CDR2: LGHNA, YNFKEQ. This CDR3 has 18 residues. The CDR3 protein is CASSQDPFFRGRDEKLFF. The CDR3 nucleotides are TGTGCCAGCAGCCAAGATCCCTTTTTCAGGGGGCGCGATGAAAAACTGTTTTTT.

This clone was counted once. The chain couples TRBV5-1 to TRBJ1-2; TRBD1 is a possible D gene (6 bases). Trimming took 0 bases from V and 4 from J, leaving 16 bases between them. The CDR3 is 16 residues long. Germline values: CDR1 SGHRS, CDR2 YFSETQ. The CDR3 sequence is CASSLEAGQLGYGYTF. In nucleotides, the CDR3 is TGCGCCAGCAGCTTGGAAGCCGGACAGCTGGGCTATGGCTACACCTTC.

J is TRBJ1-4 and V is TRBV6-6; D is perhaps TRBD1 (6 bases). The CDR3 covers 13 residues. CDR1 MNHNY and CDR2 SVGAGI come from the germline V gene (reference sequence). The V end was cut by 6 bases, the J end by 6 bases, with 11 bases between. In nucleotides, the CDR3 is TGTGCCAGCAGCCAGGGGCGCGATGAAAAACTGTTTTTT. This gives the protein CASSQGRDEKLFF.

J is TRBJ1-2 and V is TRBV6-6; D not resolved. Germline lookup yields CDR1 MNHNY and CDR2 SVGAGI (reference sequence). The ends were cut back, 0 bases at V and 7 bases at J, with 9 bases in the middle. The CDR3 is 13 residues long. This chain's CDR3 is CASSYSSVGGYTF. As DNA, the CDR3 is TGTGCCAGCAGTTACTCGTCCGTCGGTGGCTACACCTTC.

This clone was observed a handful of times. V is TRBV5-1 and J is TRBJ2-5; possibly TRBD1 for D (5 bases). CDR3 length equals 14 residues. V dropped 4 bases and J dropped 4 bases, with 14 bases sitting between them. Germline CDR1 reads SGHRS; CDR2 reads YFSETQ. DNA for the CDR3: TGCGCCAGCAGCCTACTATACGACAGAGAGACCCAGTACTTC. This gives the protein CASSLLYDRETQYF.

This clone was found a few times. This chain uses TRBV30 with TRBJ1-1, with 8 bases that match TRBD1. CDR3 length: 14 residues. Germline CDR1 GTSNPN, CDR2 SVGIG (reference sequence). J was trimmed by 3 bases and V by 4 bases; bases with no gene match: 7. This CDR3 reads CAWNRGKWDTEAFF. Here the CDR3 DNA reads TGTGCCTGGAACAGGGGGAAGTGGGACACTGAAGCTTTCTTT.

V gene TRBV13 combines with J gene TRBJ1-1, with D hard to call. CDR3 length equals 14 residues. Germline assignment: CDR1 PRHDT and CDR2 FYEKMQ (reference sequence). V was clipped by 6 bases and J by 3 bases, with 14 bases between them. The CDR3 sequence: CASSLGRRDTEAFF. The DNA for the CDR3 is TGTGCCAGCAGTTTGGGTCGGAGGGACACTGAAGCTTTCTTT.

The chain carries TRBV6-5 and TRBJ2-7; 11 nucleotides align to TRBD2. V was pared by 4 bases and J by 7 bases, with 6 bases of the junction left unmatched. Germline V gene lookup returns CDR1 MNHEY and CDR2 SVGAGI. This CDR3 has 14 amino acids. The CDR3 loop reads CASSSPGLAVEQYF. The CDR3 DNA follows: TGTGCCAGCAGTTCGCCGGGACTAGCGGTAGAGCAGTACTTC.

This clone was seen a handful of times. This rearrangement joins TRBV5-1 to TRBJ1-1, with no clear D. Trimming removed 0 bases from V and 4 bases from J, with 10 bases in between. The CDR3 consists of 14 residues. Looked up from germline, CDR1 is SGHRS and CDR2 is YFSETQ. The DNA of the CDR3 is TGCGCCAGCAGCTTGGCAGCGGGCTCCACTGAAGCTTTCTTT. Protein sequence: CASSLAAGSTEAFF.

This sequence joins TRBV5-5 and TRBJ1-1; D remains unclear. Germline CDR1 is SGHKS and CDR2 is YYEKEE (reference sequence). The CDR3 loop spans 13 amino acids. V was pared by 7 bases and J by 0 bases, with 10 bases between. The CDR3 sequence is CASGGNLNTEAFF. The CDR3 region has the DNA TGTGCCAGCGGCGGTAACTTGAACACTGAAGCTTTCTTT.

This clone was counted a few times. The chain uses TRBV4-1 and TRBJ1-1; 8 nucleotides align to TRBD1. The trim removed 3 bases at V and 7 bases at J, leaving 4 bases unmatched. The CDR3 runs 13 residues. Germline CDR1 MGHRA, CDR2 YSYEKL. The CDR3 reads CASSHGTGGEAFF. The CDR3 DNA sequence: TGCGCCAGCAGCCACGGGACAGGCGGTGAAGCTTTCTTT.

Remarks on this clone: The junction differs from germline at one of its ends, possibly a read error. The V and J genes are TRBV2 and TRBJ1-2; a possible D gene is TRBD1 (6 bases). CDR1 and CDR2 (germline): SNHLY, FYNNEI. CDR3 length: 10 residues. CDR3 region: CASSENRVSF. In DNA form, the CDR3 reads TGTGCCAGCAGTGAAAACAGGGTTTCCTTC.

This clone was seen only once. This chain connects TRBV4-2 to TRBJ1-1, with TRBD1 matching over 7 bases. Germline V lookup: CDR1 LGHNA, CDR2 YNFKEQ. V lost 0 bases, J lost 0 bases, and 10 bases stayed unmatched. This CDR3 spans 18 amino acids. The CDR3 region has the DNA TGTGCCAGCAGCCAAGACGGGACAGTCGATAGGGTGAACACTGAAGCTTTCTTT. Its protein product is CASSQDGTVDRVNTEAFF.

This clone has just one count. The CDR3 DNA is TGCGCCAGCAGCTTGGCGGACAGTATCTTGCATACCGAGCAGTACTTC. Residues: CASSLADSILHTEQYF. The rearrangement uses TRBV5-1 and TRBJ2-7, with a weak D call TRBD1 (6 bases). The CDR3 is made up of 16 amino acids. Between the trimmed V and J ends, which lost 0 bases and 6 bases, there was a span of 19 bases. Germline V lookup: CDR1 SGHRS, CDR2 YFSETQ.

The rearrangement uses TRBV4-1 and TRBJ1-2; TRBD1 is a possible D gene (5 bases). Germline CDR1 reads MGHRA; CDR2 reads YSYEKL. The CDR3 is 17 residues long. V gave up 4 bases and J gave up 0 bases, with 18 bases separating them. As DNA, the CDR3 is TGCGCCAGCAGCCGTACTTCCTCGACAGACTCTAACTATGGCTACACCTTC. Residues: CASSRTSSTDSNYGYTF.

This clone was seen only a few times. The CDR3 spells CASSRGGVIEKLFF. In nucleotides, the CDR3 is TGTGCCAGCAGTCGGGGGGGGGTTATTGAAAAACTGTTTTTT. The chain uses TRBV27 and TRBJ1-4, with TRBD1 as a possible D gene (5 bases). Germline CDR1 reads MNHEY; CDR2 reads SMNVEV (reference sequence). The CDR3 contains 14 residues. V lost 5 bases and J 7 bases, leaving 14 bases between the germline ends.